The subject of this entry is one TCR beta chain. Its target is not known. The sample is drawn from a study of cytomegalovirus exposure and HLA in healthy donors. Findings of the study overall: TCR beta chains associated with HLA were, in a later analysis, more clonally expanded than equally common others. Productive rates of about 90% or about 30% were seen for most TCR beta V segments in an earlier analysis.

The PCR was carried out with 60 Vbeta primers and 13 Jbeta primers. Method: immunoSEQ multiplex PCR; TCRdb's copy keeps in-frame clones and lacks some. The data show about 200,000 clones, over 65% seen once. Germline loops: CDR1 SGHRS, CDR2 YFSETQ. With 6 bases clipped from V and 4 bases from J, the junction kept 4 bases outside the gene matches. The CDR3 covers 14 residues. This receptor was identified in a man between 40 and 49 years old in good health and CMV-seronegative. The sequenced material came from PBMCs. The rearrangement uses TRBV5-1 and TRBJ1-4; 9 positions match TRBD1. This CDR3 is CASTRQGGNEKLFF. The CDR3 DNA reads as TGCGCCAGCACCCGACAGGGGGGTAATGAAAAACTGTTTTTT.